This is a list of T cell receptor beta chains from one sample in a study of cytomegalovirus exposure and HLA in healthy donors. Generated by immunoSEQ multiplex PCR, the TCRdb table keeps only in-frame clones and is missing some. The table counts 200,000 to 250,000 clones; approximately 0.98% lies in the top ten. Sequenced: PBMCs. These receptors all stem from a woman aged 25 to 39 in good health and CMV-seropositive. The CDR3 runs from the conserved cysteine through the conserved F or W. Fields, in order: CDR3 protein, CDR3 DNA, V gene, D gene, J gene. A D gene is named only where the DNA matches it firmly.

CASSLDGLRVTDTQYF | TGTGCCAGCAGCTTAGACGGTTTACGGGTCACAGATACGCAGTATTTT | TRBV11-1 | NA | TRBJ2-3
CASRLAGGPSNEQFF | TGTGCCAGCAGGCTAGCGGGAGGGCCTTCCAATGAGCAGTTCTTC | TRBV2 | TRBD2 | TRBJ2-1
CASSPGQNYSNQPQHF | TGTGCCAGCTCTCCGGGACAAAACTATAGCAATCAGCCCCAGCATTTT | TRBV6-4 | NA | TRBJ1-5
CASSPQGDYTF | TGTGCCAGCAGCCCCCAGGGTGACTACACCTTC | TRBV7-2 | NA | TRBJ1-2
CAISDQTGGIAFF | TGTGCCATCAGTGACCAGACAGGCGGAATAGCTTTCTTT | TRBV10-3 | NA | TRBJ1-1
CASSPLALAGQVLNGEKLFF | TGCGCCAGCAGCCCCCTGGCGCTTGCGGGACAGGTCCTAAATGGCGAAAAACTGTTTTTT | TRBV4-3 | TRBD1 | TRBJ1-4
CAISARLEAGAYEQYF | TGTGCCATCAGTGCACGACTTGAGGCGGGGGCCTACGAGCAGTACTTC | TRBV10-3 | TRBD2 | TRBJ2-7
CASTRDRSSYNEQFF | TGTGCCAGCACCAGGGACAGGAGCTCCTACAATGAGCAGTTCTTC | TRBV6-5 | TRBD1 | TRBJ2-1
CASSPLSQDYGYTF | TGTGCCAGCTCACCACTGTCACAGGACTATGGCTACACCTTC | TRBV18 | NA | TRBJ1-2
CASGLAGYNEQFF | TGCGCCAGCGGACTAGCGGGTTACAATGAGCAGTTCTTC | TRBV5-1 | TRBD2 | TRBJ2-1
CASSQDRTGGWYGYTF | TGTGCCAGCAGCCAAGATCGGACAGGGGGCTGGTATGGCTACACCTTC | TRBV4-2 | TRBD1 | TRBJ1-2